This T cell receptor beta chain was documented in a study of blood T cells in healthy people across ages. This clonotype was seen a few times. The authors ran a second PCR of 7 to 11 cycles using a sample-barcoded 5' primer and a J-beta primer mix. TCRdb reanalysed the 5' RACE reads using MiXCR and keeps one entry per CDR3 protein. The sample has hundreds of thousands of distinct CDR3 sequences, around 48% seen once. Germline V lookup: CDR1 MDHEN, CDR2 SYDVKM. The CDR3 runs 13 residues. V lost 5 bases, J lost 2 bases, and 10 bases lay in between. The specimen sequenced was blood. The chain links TRBV28 to TRBJ2-7; either TRBD1 or TRBD2 may supply D (5 bases each). This TCR derives from a man aged 80 or over in good health. In DNA, the CDR3 is TGTGCCAGCAGTGGGACGGCAGCCTACGAGCAGTACTTC. Encoded protein: CASSGTAAYEQYF.